The T cell receptor beta chain described here comes from a study of blood T cell repertoires in COVID-19. The overall study: Acute-phase and convalescent COVID-19 samples originated in the United States, Italy and Spain.

The germline gives CDR1 SGHRS, CDR2 YFSETQ. There are 17 residues in the CDR3. Unmatched junction bases numbered 9, after V lost 2 bases and J lost 4 bases. How the authors handled the data: Scientists estimated how many nucleated cells there were by amplifying reference gene primers. Data came from immunoSEQ multiplex PCR; TCRdb stores just in-frame clones and leaves some out. V and J calls and clone size follow that table, whereas D and trimming were derived from the DNA. The sample consists of hundreds of thousands of clones, about 90% of them appearing once. The receptor comes from a woman aged 18-29 years who had recovered from COVID-19. The sequencing sample was made of peripheral blood. The rearrangement uses TRBV5-1 and TRBJ2-7, with 13 bases fitting TRBD2. The CDR3 is CASSLRPGLAGVYEQYV. The CDR3 DNA reads as TGCGCCAGCAGCTTACGCCCCGGACTAGCGGGAGTTTACGAGCAGTACGTC.